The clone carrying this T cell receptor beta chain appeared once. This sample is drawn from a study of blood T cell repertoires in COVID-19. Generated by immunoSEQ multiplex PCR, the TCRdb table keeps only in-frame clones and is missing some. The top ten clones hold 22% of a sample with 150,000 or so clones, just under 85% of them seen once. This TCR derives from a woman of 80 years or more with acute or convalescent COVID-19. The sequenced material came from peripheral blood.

This chain's CDR3 is CASSPPGHLNQPQHF. The CDR3 DNA is TGTGCCAGTAGTCCCCCAGGGCACCTCAATCAGCCCCAGCATTTT. The chain is built from TRBV19 and TRBJ1-5; D perhaps matches TRBD1 (5 bases). V was trimmed by 5 bases and J by 3 bases, leaving 14 bases between them. The CDR3 loop spans 15 amino acids. CDR1 and CDR2 from the germline V gene are LNHDA and SQIVND (reference sequence).